The 22 T cell receptor beta chains reported below all come from one sample, sequenced in a study of T cell changes during pregnancy in multiple sclerosis. The method was immunoSEQ multiplex PCR; TCRdb's version includes in-frame clones alone and lacks a portion of them. The data contain 70,000 to 95,000 clones, about 93% of them singletons. The sample was peripheral blood, taken in the first trimester of pregnancy. Receptor source: a female donor with multiple sclerosis, enrolled in a pregnancy study.

This clone was recorded once. The rearrangement links TRBV5-1 to TRBJ1-1; the D is unclear. Germline lookup yields CDR1 SGHRS and CDR2 YFSETQ. CDR3 size: 14 residues. The ends were cut back, 1 base at V and 2 bases at J, with 9 bases in the middle. The DNA of the CDR3 is TGCGCCAGCAGCTTGCTCCCAGGTAACACTGAAGCTTTCTTT. Translating it yields CASSLLPGNTEAFF.

The chain joins TRBV27 to TRBJ1-1; 8 bases map to TRBD1. Germline values: CDR1 MNHEY, CDR2 SMNVEV (reference sequence). The CDR3 has 17 residues. V shed 5 bases and J 0 bases; nucleotides not matched to a gene: 11. The CDR3 here is CASSRLTGTGMNTEAFF. The CDR3 DNA reads as TGTGCCAGCAGTCGGTTAACCGGGACAGGAATGAACACTGAAGCTTTCTTT.

V is TRBV7-3 and J is TRBJ2-7, with TRBD1 matching over 8 bases. Germline V gene lookup returns CDR1 SGHTA and CDR2 FQGTGA. After removal of 3 bases from V and 6 bases from J, the junction contained 4 bases not matched to a gene. CDR3 size: 13 residues. The CDR3 loop reads CASSFRGRSEQYF. The CDR3 bases are TGTGCCAGCAGCTTCAGGGGGCGCAGCGAGCAGTACTTC. Complete variable domain (other parts from reference TRBV7-3 and TRBJ2-7): GAGVSQTPSNKVTEKGKYVELRCDPISGHTALYWYRQSLGQGPEFLIYFQGTGAADDSGLPNDRFFAVRPEGSVSTLKIQRTERGDSAVYLCASSFRGRSEQYFGPGTRLTVT.

The chain is built from TRBV25-1 and TRBJ1-2; 8 bases fit TRBD1. Germline assignment: CDR1 MGHDK and CDR2 SYGVNS. The CDR3 runs 14 residues. Losses at the gene ends were 5 bases for V and 2 bases for J; bases not matched to a gene: 4. This chain's CDR3 is CASSTTGANYGYTF. The CDR3 region has the DNA TGTGCCAGCAGTACGACAGGGGCCAACTATGGCTACACCTTC.

The chain couples TRBV15 to TRBJ1-1; 7 bases match TRBD1. The J segment lost 4 bases and the V segment lost 6 bases, leaving 2 bases of the junction unmatched. From germline, CDR1 is LNHNV and CDR2 YYDKDF (reference sequence). This CDR3 comprises 12 residues. The CDR3 sequence is CATSAGGTEAFF. CDR3 in DNA: TGTGCCACCAGTGCAGGGGGCACTGAAGCTTTCTTT.

The V gene is TRBV18, the J gene TRBJ2-4, with D perhaps matching TRBD2 (5 bases). V lost 0 bases to trimming and J lost 0 bases, with 9 bases between them. CDR1 and CDR2 from the germline V gene are KGHSH and LQKENI. The CDR3 is 16 amino acids. CDR3 nucleotides: TGTGCCAGCTCACCACCGAAGGGAGCAGCCAAAAACATTCAGTACTTC. This sequence encodes CASSPPKGAAKNIQYF.

This sequence joins TRBV4-1 and TRBJ2-7, with 7 bases fitting TRBD1. The length of the CDR3 is 15 residues. With 1 base clipped from V and 1 base from J, the junction kept 4 bases outside the gene matches. Germline lookup yields CDR1 MGHRA and CDR2 YSYEKL. CDR3 region: CASSQVRDSSYEQYF. The CDR3 bases are TGCGCCAGCAGCCAAGTTAGGGACAGTTCCTACGAGCAGTACTTC.

The V gene is TRBV29-1, the J gene TRBJ2-1; D remains ambiguous. Germline V CDR1 and CDR2: SQVTM, ANQGSEA. This CDR3 contains 14 residues. Between the trimmed V and J ends, which lost 4 bases and 7 bases, there was a span of 17 bases. CDR3 sequence reads: CSVGALGPWNEQFF. The CDR3 nucleotides read TGCAGCGTTGGTGCCCTTGGGCCCTGGAATGAGCAGTTCTTC.

The chain is built from TRBV6-5 and TRBJ2-1; the match to TRBD2 covers 9 bases. Germline V CDR1 and CDR2: MNHEY, SVGAGI. The CDR3 contains 16 residues. V lost 0 bases, J lost 4 bases, and 4 bases stayed unmatched. CDR3 DNA sequence: TGTGCCAGCAGTTACTCCGGGACTAGCAGTTACAATGAGCAGTTCTTC. It translates to CASSYSGTSSYNEQFF.

CDR3: CASSPGVPEQYF. The CDR3 DNA reads TGTGCCAGCAGCCCCGGGGTACCCGAGCAGTACTTC. The genes are TRBV9 and TRBJ2-7; tentative D call: TRBD2 (5 bases). The CDR3 extends over 12 amino acids. V was trimmed by 4 bases and J by 6 bases, leaving 11 bases between them. From germline, CDR1 is SGDLS and CDR2 YYNGEE. Full variable domain (missing parts from reference TRBV9 and TRBJ2-7): DSGVTQTPKHLITATGQRVTLRCSPRSGDLSVYWYQQSLDQGLQFLIQYYNGEERAKGNILERFSAQQFPDLHSELNLSSLELGDSALYFCASSPGVPEQYFGPGTRLTVT.

This chain links TRBV11-2 with TRBJ1-2; possible D gene TRBD1, 6 bases. This CDR3 spans 14 amino acids. V lost 5 bases and J lost 4, with 14 bases in between. CDR1 is SGHAT and CDR2 is FQNNGV in the germline V gene. The CDR3 reads CASSPGQVGYGYTF. CDR3 in DNA: TGTGCCAGCAGCCCGGGACAAGTAGGCTATGGCTACACCTTC.

This chain links TRBV19 with TRBJ2-7; 9 bases are a match to TRBD1. The CDR3 consists of 14 residues. V lost 10 bases to trimming and J lost 1 base; unmatched junction nucleotides: 8. Per germline, CDR1 LNHDA and CDR2 SQIVND (reference sequence). The CDR3 loop is CATRPGQGSYEQYF. As DNA, the CDR3 is TGTGCCACCCGCCCGGGACAGGGTTCCTACGAGCAGTACTTC. The variable domain in full, completed from reference TRBV19 and TRBJ2-7, reads DGGITQSPKYLFRKEGQNVTLSCEQNLNHDAMYWYRQDPGQGLRLIYYSQIVNDFQKGDIAEGYSVSREKKESFPLTVTSAQKNPTAFYLCATRPGQGSYEQYFGPGTRLTVT.

The V and J genes are TRBV7-2 and TRBJ1-1; D is perhaps TRBD1 (6 bases). V was trimmed by 6 bases and J by 0 bases, leaving 23 bases between them. This CDR3 contains 18 residues. CDR1 and CDR2 (germline): SGHTA, FQGNSA. The CDR3 loop is CASSFLPGHPILNTEAFF. The DNA for the CDR3 is TGTGCCAGCAGTTTTCTCCCGGGACATCCGATATTGAACACTGAAGCTTTCTTT.

The rearrangement joins TRBV13 to TRBJ1-4; TRBD1 aligns across 7 bases. V lost 6 bases and J lost 17; bases outside the gene matches: 18. The CDR3 contains 14 residues. Germline CDR1 PRHDT, CDR2 FYEKMQ (reference sequence). As DNA, the CDR3 is TGTGCCAGCAGTTCCCTCCTTGCCGGGACAGCAGTCTTTTTT. Translating it yields CASSSLLAGTAVFF.

The V and J genes are TRBV23-1 and TRBJ2-7, with TRBD1 as a possible D gene (6 bases). TRBV23-1 is labeled an ORF, and its function is uncertain. The length of the CDR3 is 14 residues. This chain's CDR3 is CVRDTLMFTYEQYF. The CDR3, as DNA: TGCGTCCGGGACACTCTCATGTTTACTTACGAGCAGTACTTC.

The gene calls are TRBV6-5 and TRBJ2-2, with D perhaps matching TRBD1 (5 bases). The germline CDR1 and CDR2 sequences are MNHEY and SVGAGI. This CDR3 has 16 residues. The ends were cut back, 0 bases at V and 6 bases at J, with 14 bases in the middle. The chain's CDR3 is CASSYSPGRGPGELFF. In DNA form, the CDR3 reads TGTGCCAGCAGTTACTCGCCCGGAAGGGGTCCCGGGGAGCTGTTTTTT.

The chain employs TRBV15 and TRBJ2-7; 11 bases map to TRBD1. Germline CDR1 is LNHNV and CDR2 is YYDKDF (reference sequence). This CDR3 is built from 15 residues. V was pared by 4 bases and J by 6 bases, with 8 bases of the junction left unmatched. The CDR3 DNA is TGTGCCACCAGCACCTATGGACAGGGGGCTAGCGAGCAGTACTTC. Translating it yields CATSTYGQGASEQYF.

This clone occurred once. The chain links TRBV5-4 to TRBJ1-2; 7 bases map to TRBD1. The CDR3 loop spans 14 amino acids. The V gene end was trimmed by 0 bases and the J gene end by 3 bases; junction bases not matched to a gene: 2. Germline V gene sequence: CDR1 SGHNT, CDR2 YYREEE (reference sequence). The CDR3 is CASSLDGQDYGYTF. The CDR3 DNA follows: TGTGCCAGCAGCTTGGACGGACAGGACTATGGCTACACCTTC.

This clone showed up just once. The chain joins TRBV27 to TRBJ2-2; TRBD1 aligns across 11 bases. CDR1 is MNHEY and CDR2 is SMNVEV in the germline V gene (reference sequence). V lost 4 bases, J lost 0 bases, and 7 bases stayed unmatched. The CDR3 extends over 18 amino acids. The CDR3: CASSSPDRGLANTGELFF. The CDR3 DNA reads as TGTGCCAGCAGTTCTCCGGACAGGGGGCTTGCGAACACCGGGGAGCTGTTTTTT.

The chain uses TRBV7-8 and TRBJ1-2; D unclear. Trimming removed 4 bases from V and 9 bases from J, with 15 bases in between. CDR3 length equals 13 residues. Germline loops: CDR1 SGHVS, CDR2 FQNEAQ. The CDR3 is CASSSVALSSYTF. CDR3 nucleotides: TGTGCCAGCAGCTCAGTAGCCTTGAGTAGCTACACCTTC. Filled out from reference TRBV7-8 and TRBJ1-2, the complete variable domain reads GAGVSQSPRYKVAKRGQDVALRCDPISGHVSLFWYQQALGQGPEFLTYFQNEAQLDKSGLPSDRFFAERPEGSVSTLKIQRTQQEDSAVYLCASSSVALSSYTFGSGTRLTVV.

As for this clone: Germline is not matched at one junction end, which may reflect a read error. The chain has TRBV7-7 and TRBJ2-5; D is possibly TRBD1 (5 bases). The CDR3 is 13 amino acids. Germline loops: CDR1 SSHAT, CDR2 FNYEAQ (reference sequence). CDR3 loop: CASSAGRQETQYF. The CDR3 DNA follows: TGTGCTAGCAGCGCAGGGCGACAAGAGACCCAGTACTTC.

This rearrangement joins TRBV7-6 to TRBJ2-1, with 11 bases identical to TRBD2. This CDR3 comprises 16 residues. Germline V gene sequence: CDR1 SGHVS, CDR2 FNYEAQ. V was clipped by 5 bases and J by 6 bases; unmatched bases: 9. CDR3 in DNA: TGTGCCAGCAGCCCTGCCTTAGCGGGGGGGCTCAATGAGCAGTTCTTC. Translation gives CASSPALAGGLNEQFF.